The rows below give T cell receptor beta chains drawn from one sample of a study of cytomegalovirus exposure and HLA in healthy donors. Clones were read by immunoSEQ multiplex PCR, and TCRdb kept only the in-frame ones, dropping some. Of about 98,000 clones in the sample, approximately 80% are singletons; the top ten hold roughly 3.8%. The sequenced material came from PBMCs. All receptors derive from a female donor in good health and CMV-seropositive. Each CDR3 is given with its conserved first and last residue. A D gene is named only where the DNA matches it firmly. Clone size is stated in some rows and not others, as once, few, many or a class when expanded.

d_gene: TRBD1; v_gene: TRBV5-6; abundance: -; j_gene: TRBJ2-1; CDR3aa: CASSSGQGPLYEQFF; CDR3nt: TGTGCCAGCAGCTCCGGACAGGGGCCTCTTTATGAGCAGTTCTTC
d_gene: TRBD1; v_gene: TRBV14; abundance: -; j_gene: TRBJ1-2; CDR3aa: CASSQEGQSLNYGYTF; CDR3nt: TGTGCCAGCAGCCAAGAGGGACAGTCACTTAACTATGGCTACACCTTC
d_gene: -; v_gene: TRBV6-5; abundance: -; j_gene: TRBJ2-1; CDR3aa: CASSYSEGAYNEQFF; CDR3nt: TGTGCCAGCAGTTACTCGGAGGGAGCGTACAATGAGCAGTTCTTC
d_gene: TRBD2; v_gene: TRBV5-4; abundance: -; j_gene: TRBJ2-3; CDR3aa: CASSLEVAGNSDTQYF; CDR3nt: TGTGCCAGCAGCTTGGAGGTAGCGGGGAATTCGGATACGCAGTATTTT
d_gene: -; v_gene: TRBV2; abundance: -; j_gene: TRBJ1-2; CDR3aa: CATRGVNRVEGYTF; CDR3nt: TGTGCCACCAGAGGGGTTAACAGGGTGGAAGGCTACACCTTC
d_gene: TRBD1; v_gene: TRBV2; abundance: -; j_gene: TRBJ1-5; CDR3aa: CASSRDRGRRQPQHF; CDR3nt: TGTGCCAGCAGCCGGGACAGGGGTCGGCGCCAGCCCCAGCATTTT
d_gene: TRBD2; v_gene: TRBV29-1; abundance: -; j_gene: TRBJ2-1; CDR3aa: CSVALAGVTTWYNEQFF; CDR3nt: TGCAGCGTTGCCCTAGCGGGAGTCACGACTTGGTACAATGAGCAGTTCTTC
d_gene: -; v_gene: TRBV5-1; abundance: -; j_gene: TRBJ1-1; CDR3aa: CASSAGGQLYTEAFF; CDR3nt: TGCGCCAGCAGCGCTGGAGGACAGCTATACACTGAAGCTTTCTTT
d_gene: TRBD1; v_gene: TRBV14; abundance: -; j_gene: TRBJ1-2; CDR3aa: CASSRDRGADGYTF; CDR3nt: TGTGCCAGCAGCCGAGACAGGGGGGCAGATGGCTACACCTTC
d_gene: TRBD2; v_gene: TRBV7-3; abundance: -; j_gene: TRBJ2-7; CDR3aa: CASSLQAGGLYEQYF; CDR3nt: TGTGCCAGCAGCTTACAAGCGGGAGGGCTCTACGAGCAGTACTTC
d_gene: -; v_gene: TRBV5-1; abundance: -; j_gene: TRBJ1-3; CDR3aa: CASRRTPKAGNTIYF; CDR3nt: TGCGCCAGCCGACGGACTCCTAAGGCTGGAAACACCATATATTTT
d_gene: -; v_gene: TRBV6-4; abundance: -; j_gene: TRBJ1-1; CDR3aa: CASSDTGTEAFF; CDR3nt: TGTGCCAGCAGTGACACCGGGACTGAAGCTTTCTTT
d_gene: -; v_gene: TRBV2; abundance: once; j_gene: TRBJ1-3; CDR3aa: CASRAYGNTIYF; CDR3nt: TGTGCCAGCAGAGCTTATGGAAACACCATATATTTT
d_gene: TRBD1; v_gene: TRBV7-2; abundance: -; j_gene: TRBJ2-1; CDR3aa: CASSLALGQGSYNEQFF; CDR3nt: TGTGCCAGCAGCTTAGCGCTGGGACAGGGTTCCTACAATGAGCAGTTCTTC
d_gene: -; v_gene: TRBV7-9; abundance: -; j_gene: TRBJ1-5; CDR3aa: CASSGPGSNQPQHF; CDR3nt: TGTGCCAGCAGCGGCCCGGGTTCTAATCAGCCCCAGCATTTT
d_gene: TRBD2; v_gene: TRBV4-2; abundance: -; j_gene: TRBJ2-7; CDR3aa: CASSQDFRLAGGGYEQYF; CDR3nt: TGTGCCAGCAGCCAAGATTTCCGGCTAGCGGGAGGGGGGTACGAGCAGTACTTC
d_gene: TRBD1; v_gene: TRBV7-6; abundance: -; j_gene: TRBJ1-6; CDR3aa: CASSPGTDNSPLHF; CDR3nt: TGTGCCAGCAGCCCCGGGACAGATAATTCACCCCTCCACTTT
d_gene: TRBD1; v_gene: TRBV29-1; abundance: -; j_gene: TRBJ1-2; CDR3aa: CSVVQGEDGYTF; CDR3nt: TGCAGCGTTGTTCAGGGGGAGGATGGCTACACCTTC
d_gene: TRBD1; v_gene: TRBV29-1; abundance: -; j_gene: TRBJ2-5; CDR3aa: CSVEPGQLQETQYF; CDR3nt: TGCAGCGTTGAACCGGGACAGCTTCAAGAGACCCAGTACTTC
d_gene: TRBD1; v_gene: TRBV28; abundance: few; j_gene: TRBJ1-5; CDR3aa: CASINTGTGSAQPQHF; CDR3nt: TGTGCCAGCATTAATACCGGGACAGGGTCGGCTCAGCCCCAGCATTTT
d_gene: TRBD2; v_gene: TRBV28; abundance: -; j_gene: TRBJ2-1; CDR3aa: CASSDGLAGAGGLYNEQFF; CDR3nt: TGTGCCAGCAGTGACGGACTAGCGGGAGCTGGGGGGCTCTACAATGAGCAGTTCTTC
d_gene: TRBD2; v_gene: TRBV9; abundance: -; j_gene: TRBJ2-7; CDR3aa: CASSAGLAGAVNEQYF; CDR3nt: TGTGCCAGCAGCGCAGGACTAGCGGGAGCTGTCAACGAGCAGTACTTC
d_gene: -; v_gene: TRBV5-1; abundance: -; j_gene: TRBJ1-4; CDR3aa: CASSLATLPSTNEKLFF; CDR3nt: TGCGCCAGCAGCTTGGCGACACTTCCATCAACTAATGAAAAACTGTTTTTT
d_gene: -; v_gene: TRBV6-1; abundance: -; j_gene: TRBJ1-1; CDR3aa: CASSDTLEGEAFF; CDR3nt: TGTGCCAGCAGCGATACACTAGAGGGTGAAGCTTTCTTT
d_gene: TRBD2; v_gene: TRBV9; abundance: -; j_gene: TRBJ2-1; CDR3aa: CASSLYGALLAGDTNEQFF; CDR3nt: TGTGCCAGCAGCCTTTATGGGGCCCTACTAGCGGGGGATACCAATGAGCAGTTCTTC
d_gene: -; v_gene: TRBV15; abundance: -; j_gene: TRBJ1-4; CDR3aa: CATSRDRGTNEKLFF; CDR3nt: TGTGCCACCAGCAGAGACAGGGGAACTAATGAAAAACTGTTTTTT
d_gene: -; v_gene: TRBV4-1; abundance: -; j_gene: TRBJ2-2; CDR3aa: CARSQDPGVGTGELFF; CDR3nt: TGCGCCCGCAGCCAAGATCCGGGGGTGGGCACCGGGGAGCTGTTTTTT
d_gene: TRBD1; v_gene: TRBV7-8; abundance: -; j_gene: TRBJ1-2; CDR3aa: CASRPRQGENYGYTF; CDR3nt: TGTGCCAGCAGGCCCAGACAGGGAGAGAACTATGGCTACACCTTC
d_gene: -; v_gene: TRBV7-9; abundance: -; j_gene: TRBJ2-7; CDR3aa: CASSPNGRQYF; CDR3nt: TGTGCCAGCAGCCCTAATGGGAGGCAGTACTTC
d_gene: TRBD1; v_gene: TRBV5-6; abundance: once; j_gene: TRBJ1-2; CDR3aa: CASSAGQYYGYTF; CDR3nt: TGTGCCAGCAGCGCGGGACAGTACTATGGCTACACCTTC
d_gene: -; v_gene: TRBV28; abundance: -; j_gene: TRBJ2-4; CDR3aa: CASSFRGAPIQYF; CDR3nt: TGTGCCAGCAGTTTCCGGGGGGCGCCTATTCAGTACTTC
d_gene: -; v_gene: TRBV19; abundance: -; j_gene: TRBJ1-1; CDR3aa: CASSMMGAVNTEAFF; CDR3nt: TGTGCCAGTAGTATGATGGGGGCTGTGAACACTGAAGCTTTCTTT
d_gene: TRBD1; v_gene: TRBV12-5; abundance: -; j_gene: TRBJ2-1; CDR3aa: CASGLTGGNDEQFF; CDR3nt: TGTGCTAGTGGCCTGACAGGGGGGAACGATGAGCAGTTCTTC
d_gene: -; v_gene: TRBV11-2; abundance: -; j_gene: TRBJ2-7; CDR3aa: CASSLNRESYEQYF; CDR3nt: TGTGCCAGCAGCTTAAACCGGGAGTCCTACGAGCAGTACTTC
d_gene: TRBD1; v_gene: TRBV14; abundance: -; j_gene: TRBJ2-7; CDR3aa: CASSQGTGGIYEQYF; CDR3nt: TGTGCCAGCAGCCAAGGGACAGGGGGTATCTACGAGCAGTACTTC
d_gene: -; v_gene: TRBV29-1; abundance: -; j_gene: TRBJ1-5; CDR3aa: CSVAAGNNQPQHF; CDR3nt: TGCAGCGTTGCGGCAGGGAACAATCAGCCCCAGCATTTT
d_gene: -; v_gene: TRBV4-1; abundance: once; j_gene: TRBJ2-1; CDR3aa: CASSQDASREQFF; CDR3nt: TGCGCCAGCAGCCAAGATGCTAGTAGGGAGCAGTTCTTC
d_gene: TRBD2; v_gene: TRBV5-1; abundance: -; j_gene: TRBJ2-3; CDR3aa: CASQGLAGGRTDTQYF; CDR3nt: TGCGCCAGCCAGGGACTAGCGGGGGGGAGGACAGATACGCAGTATTTT
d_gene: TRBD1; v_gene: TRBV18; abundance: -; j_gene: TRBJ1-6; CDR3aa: CASSPLGQMNNSPLHF; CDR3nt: TGTGCCAGCTCACCACTGGGACAGATGAATAATTCACCCCTCCACTTT
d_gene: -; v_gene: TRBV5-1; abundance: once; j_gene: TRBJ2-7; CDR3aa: CASSLGDSEMNEQYF; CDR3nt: TGCGCCAGCAGCTTGGGAGACAGCGAAATGAACGAGCAGTACTTC